A selection of T cell receptor beta chains follows, all from one sample in a study of T cells in Graves' hyperthyroidism and ophthalmopathy. Via MiXCR, TCRdb re-called the multiplex PCR reads, giving one row per CDR3 protein. The sample holds under 350,000 distinct CDR3 sequences, roughly 13% seen once. Sequencing was performed on blood. These receptors all come from a woman between 40 and 55 years old with Graves' hyperthyroidism. Both conserved end residues are part of each CDR3. The D gene is left open where the match is weak. A row's size may be missing; if present it is once, few, many or a size class.

TRBD1,TRBV2,TRBJ1-1,many,CASRGPGRGHTEAFF,TGTGCCAGCAGGGGTCCCGGCAGGGGGCACACTGAAGCTTTCTTT
.,TRBV20-1,TRBJ1-3,many,CSARQFSGNTIYF,TGCAGTGCTCGACAGTTCTCTGGAAACACCATATATTTT
TRBD2,TRBV29-1,TRBJ2-7,few,CSVGKTSGSYEQYF,TGCAGCGTTGGGAAGACTAGCGGGAGCTACGAGCAGTACTTC
.,TRBV12-3/TRBV12-4,TRBJ2-7,many,CASSLSAGAPYEQYF,TGTGCCAGCAGTTTATCGGCGGGGGCCCCCTACGAGCAGTACTTC
.,TRBV12-3/TRBV12-4,TRBJ1-2,.,CASSFTGGRIYGYTF,TGTGCCAGCAGTTTTACCGGGGGGCGCATCTATGGCTACACCTTC
.,TRBV5-1,TRBJ2-1,many,CASGTRNNEQFF,TGCGCCAGCGGGACTCGTAACAATGAGCAGTTCTTC
TRBD1,TRBV5-1,TRBJ1-4,few,CASSLQGAEDEKLFF,TGCGCCAGCAGCCTACAGGGGGCGGAGGATGAAAAACTGTTTTTT
.,TRBV12-3/TRBV12-4,TRBJ2-7,.,CASSPRGGSSSYEQYF,TGTGCCAGCAGTCCCCGGGGTGGCAGCAGCTCCTACGAGCAGTACTTC
TRBD2,TRBV12-3/TRBV12-4,TRBJ2-1,many,CASSPSSGRESYNEQFF,TGTGCCAGCAGTCCCTCTAGCGGGAGGGAGTCCTACAATGAGCAGTTCTTC
.,TRBV28,TRBJ2-5,many,CASSLSSDPGETQYF,TGTGCCAGCAGTTTATCTAGCGATCCGGGCGAGACCCAGTACTTC
.,TRBV3-1,TRBJ1-2,.,CASSQDGARGYTF,TGTGCCAGCAGCCAAGATGGGGCTCGAGGCTACACCTTC
.,TRBV7-9,TRBJ2-6,many,CASSLDGGGANVLTF,TGTGCCAGCAGCTTAGACGGAGGTGGGGCCAACGTCCTGACTTTC
TRBD1,TRBV19,TRBJ1-1,few,CASRGPGQEAFF,TGTGCCAGTAGGGGACCGGGACAGGAAGCTTTCTTT
TRBD2,TRBV10-1,TRBJ2-3,many,CASSGFVAGGTDTQYF,TGCGCCAGCAGTGGGTTCGTAGCGGGAGGAACAGATACGCAGTATTTT
TRBD2,TRBV7-8,TRBJ2-7,many,CASSLGAGGYEQYF,TGTGCCAGCAGCTTAGGAGCGGGAGGGTACGAGCAGTACTTC
.,TRBV6-6,TRBJ1-5,many,CASSYSNGGDQPQHF,TGTGCCAGCAGTTACTCAAACGGAGGGGATCAGCCCCAGCATTTT
TRBD2,TRBV5-5,TRBJ2-5,many,CASSFLPSGRKETQYF,TGTGCCAGCAGCTTCCTTCCCAGCGGGAGGAAAGAGACCCAGTACTTC
.,TRBV7-2,TRBJ2-7,many,CASSRGGGSGTYEQYF,TGTGCCAGCAGCAGAGGGGGGGGTAGCGGAACGTACGAGCAGTACTTC
.,TRBV10-3,TRBJ2-2,few,CAISESNRAVSWSNTGELFF,TGTGCCATCAGTGAGTCGAACCGGGCCGTGTCCTGGTCGAACACCGGGGAGCTGTTTTTT
.,TRBV6-1,TRBJ1-3,few,CASSVIGSPGNTIYF,TGTGCCAGCAGCGTAATAGGGAGCCCCGGAAACACCATATATTTT
.,TRBV6-1,TRBJ2-7,few,CASLWGPGENEQYF,TGTGCCAGCTTGTGGGGACCGGGAGAGAACGAGCAGTACTTC
TRBD1,TRBV15,TRBJ2-3,.,CATSRRPGQPTDTQYF,TGTGCCACCAGCAGACGCCCGGGACAGCCCACAGATACGCAGTATTTT
.,TRBV6-1,TRBJ1-1,many,CASSGIMNTEAFF,TGTGCCAGCAGCGGGATCATGAACACTGAAGCTTTCTTT
TRBD1,TRBV3-1,TRBJ1-6,many,CASSQYRGRSSPLHF,TGTGCCAGCAGCCAATACAGGGGGCGGTCGTCACCCCTCCACTTT
.,TRBV28,TRBJ1-3,.,CASSLARGSRGNTIYF,TGTGCCAGCAGTTTAGCGCGTGGTTCGAGGGGAAACACCATATATTTT
TRBD1,TRBV18,TRBJ1-1,many,CASSAFEGAGAFF,TGTGCCAGCTCGGCGTTTGAGGGGGCCGGAGCTTTCTTT
.,TRBV7-9,TRBJ2-1,.,CASSLRLQDIKQFF,TGTGCCAGCAGCTTAAGACTACAGGACATCAAGCAGTTCTTC
.,TRBV7-2,TRBJ2-6,.,CASSFRAGEDGANVLTF,TGTGCCAGCAGCTTTAGGGCAGGGGAGGACGGGGCCAACGTCCTGACTTTC
.,TRBV30,TRBJ2-7,many,CAWSIVGLGEQYF,TGTGCCTGGAGTATTGTAGGGTTGGGCGAGCAGTACTTC
.,TRBV6-1,TRBJ2-3,many,CASRYSFGDTQYF,TGTGCCAGCAGATATAGCTTTGGAGATACGCAGTATTTT
.,TRBV7-2,TRBJ1-1,many,CASSHSPVRGTEAFF,TGTGCCAGCAGCCACAGTCCCGTAAGGGGCACTGAAGCTTTCTTT
TRBD2,TRBV20-1,TRBJ2-5,.,CSARAVAGDPGETQYF,TGCAGTGCTAGAGCGGTAGCGGGAGATCCTGGGGAGACCCAGTACTTC
.,TRBV28,TRBJ2-4,many,CAGSPPDKNIQYF,TGTGCCGGATCCCCCCCTGATAAAAACATTCAGTACTTC
.,TRBV5-1,TRBJ1-1,many,CASSLDGGTSDTEAFF,TGCGCCAGCAGCTTGGATGGGGGAACATCCGACACTGAAGCTTTCTTT
.,TRBV12-3/TRBV12-4,TRBJ2-7,many,CASSIPGQKEQYF,TGTGCCAGCAGCATCCCGGGACAAAAGGAGCAGTACTTC
.,TRBV3-1,TRBJ2-5,many,CASSQDAAAQETQYF,TGTGCCAGCAGCCAAGACGCGGCCGCCCAAGAGACCCAGTACTTC
.,TRBV20-1,TRBJ1-2,many,CSARLTTRDGYTF,TGCAGTGCTAGGCTCACCACGAGGGATGGCTACACCTTC
.,TRBV6-1,TRBJ1-6,.,CASSTHGGGVGNSPLHF,TGTGCCAGCAGTACCCATGGTGGGGGCGTAGGTAATTCACCCCTCCACTTT
.,TRBV3-1,TRBJ1-5,many,CASSRGVRNQPQHF,TGTGCCAGCAGCCGAGGGGTTCGCAATCAGCCCCAGCATTTT
TRBD1,TRBV18,TRBJ1-5,many,CASSEQGMGQPQHF,TGTGCCAGCTCCGAACAGGGGATGGGGCAGCCCCAGCATTTT
.,TRBV27,TRBJ2-7,many,CASSLMGRQINSLSYEQYF,TGTGCCAGCAGTTTAATGGGACGCCAAATAAACTCCCTTTCCTACGAGCAGTACTTC
.,TRBV11-2,TRBJ2-1,many,CASSLAFGGEQFF,TGTGCCAGCAGCTTAGCATTTGGCGGTGAGCAGTTCTTC
.,TRBV6-1,TRBJ1-1,many,CASSEDNWGITEAFF,TGTGCCAGCAGTGAAGACAATTGGGGGATCACTGAAGCTTTCTTT
TRBD2,TRBV14,TRBJ2-1,few,CASGLAGANEQFF,TGTGCCAGCGGACTAGCGGGAGCCAATGAGCAGTTCTTC
TRBD2,TRBV15,TRBJ2-1,.,CATSGGEREQFF,TGTGCCACCAGCGGGGGGGAGCGGGAGCAGTTCTTC
.,TRBV7-2,TRBJ2-4,.,CASSLLGAGQYAKNIQYF,TGTGCCAGCAGCTTATTAGGGGCAGGACAATATGCCAAAAACATTCAGTACTTC
TRBD2,TRBV20-1,TRBJ2-1,few,CSATGLAGVYNEQFF,TGCAGTGCTACGGGACTAGCGGGAGTCTACAATGAGCAGTTCTTC
TRBD2,TRBV29-1,TRBJ2-6,few,CSVGEGSGANVLTF,TGCAGCGTTGGGGAGGGCTCTGGGGCCAACGTCCTGACTTTC
.,TRBV19,TRBJ1-3,.,CASSLDERSGNTIYF,TGTGCCAGTAGCCTAGACGAACGCTCTGGAAACACCATATATTTT
TRBD1,TRBV6-1,TRBJ2-7,many,CASSGTGKYEQYF,TGTGCCAGCAGTGGGACAGGGAAGTACGAGCAGTACTTC
TRBD2,TRBV14,TRBJ2-7,many,CASSQDYGRAWYEQYF,TGTGCCAGCAGCCAAGATTATGGGAGGGCCTGGTACGAGCAGTACTTC
.,TRBV6-1,TRBJ1-3,.,CASSPAGAGNTIYF,TGTGCCAGCAGCCCCGCAGGGGCGGGAAACACCATATATTTT
TRBD1,TRBV7-2,TRBJ2-1,many,CASSLGDRDNEQFF,TGTGCCAGCAGCTTGGGGGACAGGGACAATGAGCAGTTCTTC